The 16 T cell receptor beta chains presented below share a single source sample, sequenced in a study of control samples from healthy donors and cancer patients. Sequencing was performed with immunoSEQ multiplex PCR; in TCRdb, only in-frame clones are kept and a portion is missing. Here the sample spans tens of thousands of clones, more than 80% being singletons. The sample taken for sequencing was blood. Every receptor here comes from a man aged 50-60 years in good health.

CDR3 sequence reads: CASSRTSGRSTGELFF. The DNA of the CDR3 is TGTGCCAGCAGCCGTACTAGCGGGAGGAGCACCGGGGAGCTGTTTTTT. The chain has TRBV3-1 (or the pseudogene TRBV3-2) and TRBJ2-2, with 12 nucleotides matching TRBD2. In germline, CDR1 is LGHDT, CDR2 YNNKEL (reference sequence). V shed 4 bases, J shed 4 bases, and the junction held 4 bases outside the gene matches. The CDR3 is 16 residues long.

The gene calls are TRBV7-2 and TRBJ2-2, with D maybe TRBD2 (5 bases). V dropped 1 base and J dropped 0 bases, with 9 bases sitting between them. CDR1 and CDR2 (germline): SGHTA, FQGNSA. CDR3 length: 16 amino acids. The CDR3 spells CASSLVAGTNTGELFF. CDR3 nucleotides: TGTGCCAGCAGCTTAGTGGCGGGTACGAACACCGGGGAGCTGTTTTTT.

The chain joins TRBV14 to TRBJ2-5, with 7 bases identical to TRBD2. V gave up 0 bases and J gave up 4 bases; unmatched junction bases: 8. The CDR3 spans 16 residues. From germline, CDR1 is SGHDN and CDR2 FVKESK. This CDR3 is CASSQDPRGVGETQYF. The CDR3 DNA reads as TGTGCCAGCAGCCAAGACCCCCGGGGGGTGGGAGAGACCCAGTACTTC.

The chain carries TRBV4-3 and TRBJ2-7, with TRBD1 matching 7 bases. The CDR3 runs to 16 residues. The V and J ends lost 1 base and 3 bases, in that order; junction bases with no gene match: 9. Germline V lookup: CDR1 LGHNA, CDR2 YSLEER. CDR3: CASSQGDRVAGYEQYF. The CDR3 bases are TGCGCCAGCAGCCAAGGTGACAGGGTGGCAGGCTACGAGCAGTACTTC.

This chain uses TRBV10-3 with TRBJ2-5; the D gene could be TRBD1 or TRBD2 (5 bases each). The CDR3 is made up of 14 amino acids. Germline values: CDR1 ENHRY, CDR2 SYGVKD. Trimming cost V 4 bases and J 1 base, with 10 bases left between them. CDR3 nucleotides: TGTGCCATCAGTGCGGTGAGGGGCCAAGAGACCCAGTACTTC. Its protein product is CAISAVRGQETQYF.

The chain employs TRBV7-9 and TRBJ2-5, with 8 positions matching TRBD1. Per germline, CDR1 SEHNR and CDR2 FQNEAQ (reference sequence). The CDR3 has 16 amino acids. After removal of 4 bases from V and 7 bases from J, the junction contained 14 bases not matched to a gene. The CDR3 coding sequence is TGTGCCAGCAGCTCGTCCGGGACAGGAGTCCTCGGGACCCAGTACTTC. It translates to CASSSSGTGVLGTQYF.

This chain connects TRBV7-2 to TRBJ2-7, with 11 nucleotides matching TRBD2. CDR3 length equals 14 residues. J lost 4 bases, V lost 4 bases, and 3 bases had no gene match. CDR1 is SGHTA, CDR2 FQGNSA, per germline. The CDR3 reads CASSYLAGGYEQYF. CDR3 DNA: TGTGCCAGCAGCTACCTAGCGGGAGGATACGAGCAGTACTTC.

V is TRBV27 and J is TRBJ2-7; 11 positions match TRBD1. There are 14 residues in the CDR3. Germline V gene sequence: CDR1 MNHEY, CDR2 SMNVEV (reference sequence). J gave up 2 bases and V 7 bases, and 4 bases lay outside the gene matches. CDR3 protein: CASKMDRGPYEQYF. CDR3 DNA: TGTGCCAGCAAGATGGACAGGGGGCCCTACGAGCAGTACTTC.

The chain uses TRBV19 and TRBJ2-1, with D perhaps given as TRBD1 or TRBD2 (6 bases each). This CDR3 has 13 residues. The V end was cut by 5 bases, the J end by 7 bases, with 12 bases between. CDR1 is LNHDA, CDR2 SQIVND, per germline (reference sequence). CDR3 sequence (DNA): TGTGCCAGTAGTGTTAGGGGGGATAATGAGCAGTTCTTC. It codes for CASSVRGDNEQFF.

CDR3 sequence (DNA): TGTGCCAGCTCCCGGACAGGGGGGAGCACTGAAGCTTTCTTT. Its translation: CASSRTGGSTEAFF. The J gene is TRBJ1-1, the V gene TRBV18; the match to TRBD1 covers 10 bases. The CDR3 spans 14 residues. V lost 6 bases and J lost 4; bases outside the gene matches: 5. From germline, CDR1 is KGHSH and CDR2 LQKENI.

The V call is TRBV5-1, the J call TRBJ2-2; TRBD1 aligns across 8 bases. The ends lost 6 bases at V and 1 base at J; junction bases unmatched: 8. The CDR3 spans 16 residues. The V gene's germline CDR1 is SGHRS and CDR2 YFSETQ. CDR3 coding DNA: TGCGCCAGCACCGGAGCAGGGGGCCAGAACACCGGGGAGCTGTTTTTT. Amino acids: CASTGAGGQNTGELFF.

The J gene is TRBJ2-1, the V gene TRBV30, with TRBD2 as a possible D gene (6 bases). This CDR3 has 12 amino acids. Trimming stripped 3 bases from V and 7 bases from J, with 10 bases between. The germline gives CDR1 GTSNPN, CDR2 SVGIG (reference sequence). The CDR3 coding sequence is TGTGCCTGGAGCGGGAGCGGGAATGAGCAGTTCTTC. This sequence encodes CAWSGSGNEQFF.

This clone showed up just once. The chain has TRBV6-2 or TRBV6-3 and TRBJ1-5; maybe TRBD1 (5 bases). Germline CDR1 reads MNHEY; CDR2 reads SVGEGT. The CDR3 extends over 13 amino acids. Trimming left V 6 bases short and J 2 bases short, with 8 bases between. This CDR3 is CASSPRGNQPQHF. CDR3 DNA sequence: TGTGCCAGCAGCCCCAGGGGCAATCAGCCCCAGCATTTT.

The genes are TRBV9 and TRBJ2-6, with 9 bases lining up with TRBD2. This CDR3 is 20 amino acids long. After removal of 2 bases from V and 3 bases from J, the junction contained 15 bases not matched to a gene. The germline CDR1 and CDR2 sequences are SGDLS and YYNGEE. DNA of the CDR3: TGTGCCAGCAGCGTCTCCCCGGGGGGCGGGAGGGCTGTTGGGGCCAACGTCCTGACTTTC. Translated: CASSVSPGGGRAVGANVLTF. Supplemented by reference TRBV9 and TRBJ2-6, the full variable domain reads DSGVTQTPKHLITATGQRVTLRCSPRSGDLSVYWYQQSLDQGLQFLIQYYNGEERAKGNILERFSAQQFPDLHSELNLSSLELGDSALYFCASSVSPGGGRAVGANVLTFGAGSRLTVL.

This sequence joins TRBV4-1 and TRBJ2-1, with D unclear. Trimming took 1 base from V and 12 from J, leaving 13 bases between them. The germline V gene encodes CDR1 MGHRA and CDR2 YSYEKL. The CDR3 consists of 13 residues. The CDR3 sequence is CASSQVSLGWQFF. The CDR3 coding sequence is TGCGCCAGCAGCCAAGTTAGTCTAGGGTGGCAGTTCTTC.

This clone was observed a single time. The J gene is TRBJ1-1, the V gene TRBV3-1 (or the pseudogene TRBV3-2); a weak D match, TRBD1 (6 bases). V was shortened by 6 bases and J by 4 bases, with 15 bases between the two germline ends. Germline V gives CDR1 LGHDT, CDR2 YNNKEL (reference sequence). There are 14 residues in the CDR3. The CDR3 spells CASRGTQEPTEAFF. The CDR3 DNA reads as TGTGCCAGCAGAGGGACACAAGAACCCACTGAAGCTTTCTTT.